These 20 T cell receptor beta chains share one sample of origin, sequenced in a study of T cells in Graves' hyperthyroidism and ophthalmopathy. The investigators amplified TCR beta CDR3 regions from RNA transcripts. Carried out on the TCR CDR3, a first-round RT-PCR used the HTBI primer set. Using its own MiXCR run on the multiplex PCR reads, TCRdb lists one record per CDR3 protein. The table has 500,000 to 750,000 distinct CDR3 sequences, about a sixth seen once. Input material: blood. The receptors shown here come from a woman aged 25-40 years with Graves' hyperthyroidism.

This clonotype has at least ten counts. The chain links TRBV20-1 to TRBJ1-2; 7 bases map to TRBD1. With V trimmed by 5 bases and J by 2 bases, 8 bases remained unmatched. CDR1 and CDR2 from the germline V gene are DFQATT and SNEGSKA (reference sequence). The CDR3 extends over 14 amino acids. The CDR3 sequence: CSAPDGTANYGYTF. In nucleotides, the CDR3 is TGCAGTGCTCCAGACGGGACAGCGAACTATGGCTACACCTTC.

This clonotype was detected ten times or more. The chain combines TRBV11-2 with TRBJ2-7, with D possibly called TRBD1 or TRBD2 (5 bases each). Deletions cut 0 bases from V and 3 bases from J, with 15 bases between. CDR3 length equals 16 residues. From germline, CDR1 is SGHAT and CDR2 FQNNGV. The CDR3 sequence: CASSLDYLEGYYEQYF. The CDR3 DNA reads TGTGCCAGCAGCTTAGACTACCTAGAGGGGTACTACGAGCAGTACTTC.

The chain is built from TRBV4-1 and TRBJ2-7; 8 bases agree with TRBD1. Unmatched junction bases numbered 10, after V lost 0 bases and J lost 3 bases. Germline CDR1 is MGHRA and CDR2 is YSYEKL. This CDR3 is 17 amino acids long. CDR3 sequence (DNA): TGCGCCAGCAGCCAAGATTACCCGACAGGGGAATTCTACGAGCAGTACTTC. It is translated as CASSQDYPTGEFYEQYF.

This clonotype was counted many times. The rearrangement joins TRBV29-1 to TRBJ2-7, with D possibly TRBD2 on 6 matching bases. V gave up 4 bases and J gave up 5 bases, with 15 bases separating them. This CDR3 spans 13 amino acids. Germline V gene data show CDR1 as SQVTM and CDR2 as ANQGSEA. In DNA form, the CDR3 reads TGCAGCGTTGTCGGAGGGCCAAGGGACGAGCAGTACTTC. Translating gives CSVVGGPRDEQYF.

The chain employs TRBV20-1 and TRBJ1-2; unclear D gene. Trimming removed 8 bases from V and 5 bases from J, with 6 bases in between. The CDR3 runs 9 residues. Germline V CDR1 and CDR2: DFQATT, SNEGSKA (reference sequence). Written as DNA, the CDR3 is TGCAGTTGGGGATATGGCTACACCTTC. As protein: CSWGYGYTF.

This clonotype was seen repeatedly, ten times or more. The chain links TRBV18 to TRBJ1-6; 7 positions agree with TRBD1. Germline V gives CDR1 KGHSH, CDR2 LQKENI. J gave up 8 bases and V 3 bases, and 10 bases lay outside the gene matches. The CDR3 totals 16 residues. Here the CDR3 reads CASSPYPRQGDSPLHF. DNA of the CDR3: TGTGCCAGCTCACCGTACCCAAGACAGGGTGATTCACCCCTCCACTTT.

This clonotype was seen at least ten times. The CDR3 sequence is CASSLTSSVVNSPLHF. The CDR3 region has the DNA TGTGCCAGCAGCCTCACGAGCTCCGTAGTTAATTCACCCCTCCACTTT. The gene calls are TRBV5-5 and TRBJ1-6; no clear D. Trimming pared 4 bases from V and 6 bases from J, leaving 17 bases between. Per the germline V gene, CDR1 is SGHKS and CDR2 is YYEKEE (reference sequence). The length of the CDR3 is 16 residues.

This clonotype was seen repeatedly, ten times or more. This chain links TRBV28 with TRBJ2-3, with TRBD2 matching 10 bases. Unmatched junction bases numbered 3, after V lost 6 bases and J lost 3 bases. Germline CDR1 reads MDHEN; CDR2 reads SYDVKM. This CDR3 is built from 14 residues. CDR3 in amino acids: CASRSGGGTDTQYF. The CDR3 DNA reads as TGTGCCAGCAGAAGCGGGGGGGGTACAGATACGCAGTATTTT.

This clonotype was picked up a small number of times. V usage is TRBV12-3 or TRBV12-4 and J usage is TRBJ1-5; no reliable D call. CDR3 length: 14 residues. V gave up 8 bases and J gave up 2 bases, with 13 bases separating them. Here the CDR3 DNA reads TGTGCCAGCGGTTCGTTTAGTGGCAATCAGCCCCAGCATTTT. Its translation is CASGSFSGNQPQHF.

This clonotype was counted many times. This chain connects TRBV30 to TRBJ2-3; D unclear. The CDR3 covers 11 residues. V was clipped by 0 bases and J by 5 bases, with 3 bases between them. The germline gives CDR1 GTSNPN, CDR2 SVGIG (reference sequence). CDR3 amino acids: CAWSVGDTQYF. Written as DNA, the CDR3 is TGTGCCTGGAGTGTAGGAGATACGCAGTATTTT.

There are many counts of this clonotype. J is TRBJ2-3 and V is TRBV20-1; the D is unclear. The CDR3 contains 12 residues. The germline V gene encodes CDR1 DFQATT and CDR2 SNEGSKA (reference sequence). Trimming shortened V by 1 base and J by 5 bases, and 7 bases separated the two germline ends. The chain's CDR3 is CSARVPGDTQYF. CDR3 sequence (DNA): TGCAGTGCTAGAGTACCGGGAGATACGCAGTATTTT.

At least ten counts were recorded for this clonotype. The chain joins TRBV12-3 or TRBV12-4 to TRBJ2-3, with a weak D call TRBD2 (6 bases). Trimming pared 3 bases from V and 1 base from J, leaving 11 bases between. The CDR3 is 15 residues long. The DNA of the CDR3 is TGTGCCAGCAGTTTGGGCGGGGTTGGCACAGATACGCAGTATTTT. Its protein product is CASSLGGVGTDTQYF.

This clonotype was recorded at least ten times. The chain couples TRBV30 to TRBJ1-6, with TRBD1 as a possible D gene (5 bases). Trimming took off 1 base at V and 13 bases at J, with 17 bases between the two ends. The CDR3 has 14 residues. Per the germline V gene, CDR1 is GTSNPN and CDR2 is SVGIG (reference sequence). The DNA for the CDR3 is TGTGCCTGGAGTGGTATACCGGGGCCGCCGCCCCTCCACTTT. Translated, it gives CAWSGIPGPPPLHF.

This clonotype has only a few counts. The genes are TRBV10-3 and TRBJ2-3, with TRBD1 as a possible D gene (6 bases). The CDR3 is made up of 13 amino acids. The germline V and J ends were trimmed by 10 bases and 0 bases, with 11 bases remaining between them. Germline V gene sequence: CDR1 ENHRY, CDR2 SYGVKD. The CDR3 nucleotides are TGTGCCACCAGGACAGATAGCACAGATACGCAGTATTTT. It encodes CATRTDSTDTQYF.

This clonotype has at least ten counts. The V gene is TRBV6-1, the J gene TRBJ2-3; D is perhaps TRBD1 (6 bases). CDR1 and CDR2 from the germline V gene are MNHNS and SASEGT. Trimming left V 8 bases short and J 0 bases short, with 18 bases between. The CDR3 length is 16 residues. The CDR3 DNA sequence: TGTGCCAGCCCTGGACAGCCGTTTACTAGCACAGATACGCAGTATTTT. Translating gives CASPGQPFTSTDTQYF.

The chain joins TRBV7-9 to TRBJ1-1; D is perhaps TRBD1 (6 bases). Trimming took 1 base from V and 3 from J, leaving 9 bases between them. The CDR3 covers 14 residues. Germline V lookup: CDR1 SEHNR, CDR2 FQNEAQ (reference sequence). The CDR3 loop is CASSLVTGYTEAFF. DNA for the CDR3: TGTGCCAGCAGCTTAGTGACAGGCTACACTGAAGCTTTCTTT.

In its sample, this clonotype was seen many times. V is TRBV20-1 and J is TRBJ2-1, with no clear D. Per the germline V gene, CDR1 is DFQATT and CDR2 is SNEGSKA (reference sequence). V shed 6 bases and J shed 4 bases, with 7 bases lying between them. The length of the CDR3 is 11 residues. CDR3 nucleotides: TGCAGTGCCCCGATGTACAATGAGCAGTTCTTC. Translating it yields CSAPMYNEQFF.

CDR3 in DNA: TGTGCCAGCAGCGAGTACAGGGGGCTTCAGTTCTTC. Protein sequence: CASSEYRGLQFF. V usage is TRBV6-1 and J usage is TRBJ2-1; the match to TRBD1 covers 9 bases. Germline CDR1 and CDR2: MNHNS and SASEGT. V was pared by 6 bases and J by 13 bases, with 7 bases of the junction left unmatched. The length of the CDR3 is 12 residues.

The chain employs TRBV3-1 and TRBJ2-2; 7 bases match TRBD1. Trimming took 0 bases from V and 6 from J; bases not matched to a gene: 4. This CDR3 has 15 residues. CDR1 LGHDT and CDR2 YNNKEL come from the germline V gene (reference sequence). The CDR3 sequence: CASSQEAGTAGELFF. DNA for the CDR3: TGTGCCAGCAGCCAAGAAGCCGGGACAGCCGGGGAGCTGTTTTTT.

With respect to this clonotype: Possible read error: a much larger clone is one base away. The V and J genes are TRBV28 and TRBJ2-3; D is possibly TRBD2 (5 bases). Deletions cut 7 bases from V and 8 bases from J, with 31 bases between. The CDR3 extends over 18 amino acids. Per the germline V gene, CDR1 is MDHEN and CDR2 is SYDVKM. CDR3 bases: TGTGCCAGCATCCCCCACCCCGGGGAATTTGGGCGGCGCGGTACGCAGTATTTT. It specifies CASIPHPGEFGRRGTQYF.